This T cell receptor (beta chain) was captured in a study of shared clonotypes between healthy human individuals (dated by TCRdb to 2018 to 2020). Looking at the study overall: The cohort included a few men and a couple of women between 18 and 49 years of age. Per donor, leukapheresis produced somewhere between about 0.85 and 9.5 billion PBMCs. For each donor, three plates each were used for CD4 naive and CD4 memory, two plates were used for CD8 naive, and one plate was used for CD8 memory. To estimate repertoire size and how much clonotype sharing occurs between individuals, the study deeply sequenced the blood TCR repertoires of five healthy adults. To increase sequencing depth and limit assay-specific biases, TCR repertoire library preparation and sequencing were carried out by different laboratories using diverse techniques.

Study-wide findings and limitations: Across a handful of donors, approximately 4.9% of naive CD4, 3% to 3.5% of naive CD8, 2.3% of memory CD4, and over 0.35% of memory CD8 clonotypes were shared. The small number of donors limited the genetic and exposure-history diversity represented. Naive subsets generally had larger estimated clonotype richness than memory subsets. Even with the large sequencing depth, rarefaction of the sorted-subset datasets indicated that sequencing was incomplete. Compared with non-shared clonotypes, the clonotypes found in all four sorted-subset donors had higher generation probabilities. Sampling was limited to blood, and TCR repertoires in tissue likely differ from TCR repertoires in blood. Pairwise subsampling indicated that sequencing depth was expected to affect the degree of clonotype sharing among donors.

Using the deep immunoSEQ assay, multiplex PCR amplified TCR CDR3 regions from genomic DNA. Extracted genomic DNA from each cell subset was distributed evenly across all wells of several immunoSEQ 96-well plates, and each plate was treated as a replicate. Each replicate PCR for sorted subsets received about 210 ng genomic DNA, equal to about 29,000 T cell genomes. Purified libraries were quantified with a Qubit 3.0 fluorometer, sized on a Bioanalyzer 2100, and re-quantified with the KAPA Library Quantification kit. Every immunoSEQ 96-well plate was sequenced on a dedicated single-read 150-cycle Illumina NextSeq 550 flow cell. Turning to the authors' computational methods: Because only junctional sequences without quality scores were contained in the immunoSEQ output, filtering matching that applied to full-length reads could not be performed. Sequences were annotated with PyIR, a Python wrapper for IgBLAST v1.9, and V/J genes and CDR3 were assigned using IMGT germline references. Reads were filtered out if the reads had weak V/J assignments (E-value above 1e-6), no CDR3, stop codons, out-of-frame junctions, or ambiguous translated residues. V3J clonotypes were defined by identical inferred V gene, J gene, and CDR3 amino acid sequence. Percentage overlap between repertoires was computed as shared unique clonotypes divided by the size of the smaller repertoire. Three approaches were used to assess repertoire richness: RTK rarefaction, the Chao1 estimator, and Recon v2.1 estimates of unobserved clonotypes. OLGA was used to compute generation probabilities for all TCRbeta clonotypes that the gDNA method yielded from several donors. Entries here come from immuneACCESS through TCRdb and include only in-frame sequences with V and J called. Some clones fail to appear in such tables; in the studies checked, an unresolved V gene covers under half of the shortfall, and the cause of the remainder is unknown. The V and J calls and clone size come from that table; D and trimming were worked out from the DNA. For this sample there are 150,000 to 200,000 clones; approximately 92% appear just once. Around 0.067% of the sample belongs to the ten largest clones.

The CDR3, from cysteine to phenylalanine, totals 13 residues. Kept here is only the CDR3 DNA, which spans 39 bases and is read in frame from base 1. Trimming accounts for 4 bases at V and 4 bases at J, while the number of junction bases matched to no gene is 4. For CDR1 and CDR2, the germline V gene lists MDHEN and SYDVKM. Remarks on this clone: This receptor's antigen is unknown. Per-base qualities were not stored, and no clone one base away is much larger. The sample contains more than one DNA sequence encoding this CDR3.

Donors were healthy HIV-negative adults with no recently reported acute infections or vaccinations. Every donor was a Caucasian adult living in Nashville, Tennessee, USA. CD4+ T cells were enriched by magnetic negative selection; naive cells were then positively selected on CD45RA, and the negative fraction formed the memory subset. Blood was obtained by leukapheresis, after which PBMCs were separated by Ficoll-Histopaque density gradient centrifugation and cryopreserved in liquid nitrogen vapor phase. Analytical flow cytometry was used to check the purity and quantity of each magnetically sorted T cell population. From each sorted fraction, genomic DNA was isolated and quantified by UV absorbance on a Nanodrop 2000c.

What was sequenced was naive CD4+ T cells sorted from blood. Taken with the paper, the label for cell subset or site translates to: CD45RA+ positively selected. The clonotype was recovered from a woman aged 25 to 39 in good health. The V gene is TRBV28 and the J gene is TRBJ2-7; a stretch of 7 junction bases matches TRBD1. The CDR3 has the sequence CASSSGQLYEQYF. At the DNA level, the sequence is TGTGCCAGCAGTTCGGGACAGTTATACGAGCAGTACTTC. Supplemented by the reference TRBV28 and TRBJ2-7 proteins around the CDR3, the complete variable domain is DVKVTQSSRYLVKRTGEKVFLECVQDMDHENMFWYRQDPGLGLRLIYFSYDVKMKEKGDIPEGYSVSREKKERFSLILESASTNQTSMYLCASSSGQLYEQYFGPGTRLTVT.